The 17 T cell receptor beta chains below all came from one sample that was sequenced in a study of preoperative IRX-2 immunotherapy in early breast cancer. Generated by immunoSEQ multiplex PCR, the TCRdb table keeps only in-frame clones and is missing some. Altogether approximately 20,000 clones are present, approximately 80% being singletons, with the ten largest covering roughly 1.2%. Treatment meaning: preoperative locoregional IRX-2 cytokine immunotherapy. Sequenced material: lymph node tissue, taken after IRX-2 immunotherapy. Every receptor here comes from a human donor with breast cancer.

This clone was counted only a few times. The chain is built from TRBV27 and TRBJ2-2; D may correspond to TRBD1 or TRBD2 (5 bases each). V was trimmed by 5 bases and J by 2 bases, leaving 9 bases between them. In germline, CDR1 is MNHEY, CDR2 SMNVEV (reference sequence). The CDR3 has 14 amino acids. The CDR3 here is CASSRRDNTGELFF. The CDR3 DNA follows: TGTGCCAGCAGTCGCCGGGACAACACCGGGGAGCTGTTTTTT.

The chain recombines TRBV1 with TRBJ2-7. TRBV1 is classified as a pseudogene. This CDR3 contains 20 residues. CDR3 coding DNA: TGCGCCAGCAGCCATGATCTTCCGGGACAGGTAGCGGGGAGGAATTACGAGCAGTACTTC. Amino acids: CASSHDLPGQVAGRNYEQYF.

As regards this clone: The junction and the germline gene differ at one end; a read error may be behind it. The chain recombines TRBV6-8 with TRBJ2-7; 7 nucleotides line up with TRBD1. Germline values: CDR1 MNHGY, CDR2 SAAAGT. The CDR3 contains 12 residues. The CDR3 region has the DNA TGTGCCATCAGTGGGACAGACTACGAGCAGTACTTC. Protein sequence: CAISGTDYEQYF.

The rearrangement joins TRBV6-8 to TRBJ2-3, with 10 bases that match TRBD2. After removal of 6 bases from V and 2 bases from J, the junction contained 5 bases not matched to a gene. Germline loops: CDR1 MNHGY, CDR2 SAAAGT. CDR3 length equals 15 residues. Here the CDR3 reads CASSQSGGVTDTQYF. For the CDR3, the DNA is TGTGCCAGCAGCCAAAGCGGGGGGGTCACAGATACGCAGTATTTT.

This sequence joins TRBV14 and TRBJ1-2, with TRBD1 as a possible D gene (5 bases). V gave up 2 bases and J gave up 2 bases, with 9 bases separating them. This CDR3 has 14 residues. Looked up from germline, CDR1 is SGHDN and CDR2 is FVKESK. The CDR3 DNA follows: TGTGCCAGCAGCCAATGGGCAGGGAACTATGGCTACACCTTC. Its translation is CASSQWAGNYGYTF.

V gene TRBV28 combines with J gene TRBJ2-2; D is perhaps TRBD1 (5 bases). The CDR3 has 12 amino acids. Germline V gives CDR1 MDHEN, CDR2 SYDVKM. V lost 7 bases and J lost 4, with 7 bases in between. The CDR3, as DNA: TGTGCCAGCACCAGGGTCACCGGGGAGCTGTTTTTT. Its protein is CASTRVTGELFF. The entire variable domain, with the rest obtained from reference TRBV28 and TRBJ2-2, is as follows: DVKVTQSSRYLVKRTGEKVFLECVQDMDHENMFWYRQDPGLGLRLIYFSYDVKMKEKGDIPEGYSVSREKKERFSLILESASTNQTSMYLCASTRVTGELFFGEGSRLTVL.

V and J are TRBV7-6 and TRBJ2-2, with D perhaps matching TRBD2 (7 bases). This CDR3 contains 18 residues. The V end was cut by 4 bases, the J end by 6 bases, with 24 bases between. CDR1 SGHVS and CDR2 FNYEAQ come from the germline V gene. The DNA for the CDR3 is TGTGCCAGCAGCTCCGACATCCCAGGGCGGGGGCCCCCCGGGGAGCTGTTTTTT. Its protein is CASSSDIPGRGPPGELFF.

The rearrangement uses TRBV12-5 and TRBJ1-1; D gene uncertain. Germline V gene lookup returns CDR1 LGHNT and CDR2 FRNRAP. This CDR3 is 12 amino acids long. Trimming shortened V by 0 bases and J by 8 bases, and 7 bases separated the two germline ends. The DNA for the CDR3 is TGTGCTAGTGGTTTGGTCCCGGGGGAAGCTTTCTTT. Translated: CASGLVPGEAFF.

The CDR3 nucleotides read TGTGCCAGCAGTGGCGGGACAGGGAGGTATCAGCCCCAGCATTTT. Its translation is CASSGGTGRYQPQHF. The rearrangement links TRBV6-8 to TRBJ1-5; 9 positions agree with TRBD1. The CDR3 sequence is 15 residues long. The V segment lost 5 bases and the J segment 5 bases; nucleotides outside the gene matches: 7. The germline gives CDR1 MNHGY, CDR2 SAAAGT.

This chain joins TRBV12-5 and TRBJ1-4, with D unresolved. Trimming pared 1 base from V and 1 base from J, leaving 4 bases between. Per germline, CDR1 LGHNT and CDR2 FRNRAP. The CDR3 has 14 amino acids. Written as DNA, the CDR3 is TGTGCTAGTGGTTTGGGACAAACTAATGAAAAACTGTTTTTT. Its translation is CASGLGQTNEKLFF.

The chain joins TRBV6-7 to TRBJ1-3; D may be TRBD1 (5 bases). TRBV6-7 counts as an open reading frame of uncertain function. This CDR3 comprises 15 residues. Trimming stripped 2 bases from V and 2 bases from J, with 10 bases between. The CDR3 is CASSYRGLAGNTIYF. CDR3 bases: TGTGCCAGCAGTTACAGGGGACTTGCTGGAAACACCATATATTTT.

The chain uses TRBV11-3 and TRBJ1-3, with unresolved D. Trimming pared 4 bases from V and 0 bases from J, leaving 10 bases between. Germline CDR1 is SGHNT and CDR2 is YENEEA. There are 15 residues in the CDR3. This CDR3 is CASSCDRSSGNTIYF. The CDR3 DNA reads as TGTGCCAGCAGCTGCGACCGAAGCTCTGGAAACACCATATATTTT.

V gene TRBV6-8 combines with J gene TRBJ2-3, with a weak D call TRBD1 (5 bases). The V gene's germline CDR1 is MNHGY and CDR2 SAAAGT. Trimming took off 6 bases at V and 2 bases at J, with 15 bases between the two ends. This CDR3 contains 15 residues. CDR3 sequence reads: CASSIQVPFTDTQYF. CDR3 coding DNA: TGTGCCAGCAGCATACAGGTTCCCTTCACAGATACGCAGTATTTT.

J is TRBJ1-1 and V is TRBV30; TRBD1 aligns across 8 bases. This CDR3 is 14 amino acids long. Germline V gene lookup returns CDR1 GTSNPN and CDR2 SVGIG (reference sequence). The ends lost 3 bases at V and 1 base at J; junction bases unmatched: 4. CDR3: CAWRLGTGNTEAFF. The CDR3 DNA reads TGTGCCTGGAGATTAGGGACAGGGAACACTGAAGCTTTCTTT.

This clone was seen a single time. This chain connects TRBV29-1 to TRBJ1-5, with unresolved D. CDR3 length: 13 amino acids. Germline V gene sequence: CDR1 SQVTM, CDR2 ANQGSEA. V was trimmed by 4 bases and J by 4 bases, leaving 11 bases between them. CDR3 coding DNA: TGCAGCGTTGCGGAGGGTTGGAATCAGCCCCAGCATTTT. Protein product: CSVAEGWNQPQHF.

In regard to this clone: At one end, the junction sequence differs from germline, possibly due to a read error. CDR3 DNA: TGCGCCAGCAGTTTGGGCTTGGGGGGCACTAACTATGGCTACACCTTC. Amino acid sequence: CASSLGLGGTNYGYTF. The chain recombines TRBV5-1 with TRBJ1-2; perhaps TRBD1 as D (6 bases). Germline V gene lookup returns CDR1 SGHRS and CDR2 YFSETQ. The CDR3 loop spans 16 amino acids. The full variable domain, rest sourced from reference TRBV5-1 and TRBJ1-2, is KAGVTQTPRYLIKTRGQQVTLSCSPISGHRSVSWYQQTPGQGLQFLFEYFSETQRNKGNFPGRFSGRQFSNSRSEMNVSTLELGDSALYLCASSLGLGGTNYGYTFGSGTRLTVV.

J is TRBJ1-1 and V is TRBV28, with D possibly matching TRBD1 (5 bases). The CDR3 consists of 13 residues. V lost 6 bases, J lost 4 bases, and 12 bases lay in between. Germline V CDR1 and CDR2: MDHEN, SYDVKM. In nucleotides, the CDR3 is TGTGCCAGCAGATACCAGGGCCCCACTGAAGCTTTCTTT. This gives the protein CASRYQGPTEAFF.